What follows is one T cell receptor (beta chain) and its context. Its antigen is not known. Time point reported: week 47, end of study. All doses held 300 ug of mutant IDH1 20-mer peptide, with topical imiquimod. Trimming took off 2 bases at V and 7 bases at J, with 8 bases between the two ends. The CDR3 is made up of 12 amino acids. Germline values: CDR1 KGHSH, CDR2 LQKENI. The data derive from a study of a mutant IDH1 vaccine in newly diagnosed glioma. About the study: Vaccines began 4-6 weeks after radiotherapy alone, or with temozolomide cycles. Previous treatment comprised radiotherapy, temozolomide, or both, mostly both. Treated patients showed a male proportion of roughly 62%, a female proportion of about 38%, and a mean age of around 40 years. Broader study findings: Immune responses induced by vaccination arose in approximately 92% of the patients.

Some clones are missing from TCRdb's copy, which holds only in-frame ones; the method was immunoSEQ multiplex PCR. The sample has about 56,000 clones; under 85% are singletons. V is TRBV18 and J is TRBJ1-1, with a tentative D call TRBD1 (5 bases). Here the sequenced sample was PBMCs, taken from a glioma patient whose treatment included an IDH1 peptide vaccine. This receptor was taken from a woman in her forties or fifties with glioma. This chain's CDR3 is CASSPTDSEAFF. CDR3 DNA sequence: TGTGCCAGCTCACCAACTGACAGTGAAGCTTTCTTT.